This T cell receptor beta chain was found in a study of OX40 agonist ivuxolimab in advanced cancers. A note on this clone: Its antigen is not known.

This CDR3 is 11 amino acids long. The germline V gene encodes CDR1 SQVTM and CDR2 ANQGSEA. V was trimmed by 6 bases and J by 8 bases, leaving 13 bases between them. The table came from immunoSEQ multiplex PCR; TCRdb's copy has only in-frame clones and leaves some out. The table records approximately 60,000 clones, around 87% of them present only once. The study, taken as a whole, reports: More expanded clones were seen, on average, in CD8+ T cells than in CD4+.

V is TRBV29-1 and J is TRBJ1-2, with a possible D match to TRBD1 (6 bases). The sequence was obtained from an adult with an advanced solid tumor such as melanoma, head and neck, liver or kidney cancer. Source: CD4+ or CD8+ T cells sorted from blood, taken in a trial of the OX40 agonist ivuxolimab. CDR3 nucleotide sequence: TGCAGCGTCCACGGGGGGCTCGGCTACACCTTC. Translating it yields CSVHGGLGYTF. The variable domain in full, completed from reference TRBV29-1 and TRBJ1-2, reads SAVISQKPSRDICQRGTSLTIQCQVDSQVTMMFWYRQQPGQSLTLIATANQGSEATYESGFVIDKFPISRPNLTFSTLTVSNMSPEDSSIYLCSVHGGLGYTFGSGTRLTVV.